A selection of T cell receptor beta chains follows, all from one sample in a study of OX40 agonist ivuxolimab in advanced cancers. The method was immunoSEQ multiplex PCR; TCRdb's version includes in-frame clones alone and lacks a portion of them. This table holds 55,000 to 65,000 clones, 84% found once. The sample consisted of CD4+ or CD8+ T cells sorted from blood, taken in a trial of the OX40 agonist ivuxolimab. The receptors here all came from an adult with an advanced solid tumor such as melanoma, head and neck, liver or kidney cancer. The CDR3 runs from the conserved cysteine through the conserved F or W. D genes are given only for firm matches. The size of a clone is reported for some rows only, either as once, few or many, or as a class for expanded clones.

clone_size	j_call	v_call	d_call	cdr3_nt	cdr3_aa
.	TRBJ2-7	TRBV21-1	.	TGTGCCAGCAGCCCGACAGGGGGCCTCTACGAGCAGTACTTC	CASSPTGGLYEQYF
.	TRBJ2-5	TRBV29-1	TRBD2	TGCAGCGTTGAAGGTAGACTAGCCCTCGGGGAGACCCAGTACTTC	CSVEGRLALGETQYF
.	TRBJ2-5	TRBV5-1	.	TGCGCCAGCAGCTTGGTGCGGAGCAGGAAAGAGACCCAGTACTTC	CASSLVRSRKETQYF
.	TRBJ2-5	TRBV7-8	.	TGTGCCAGCAGCTTAGTAGGGGTCCGGGAAGAGACCCAGTACTTC	CASSLVGVREETQYF
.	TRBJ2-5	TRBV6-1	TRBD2	TGTGCCAGCAGTGATCCGGGACTAGCGGAAGAGACCCAGTACTTC	CASSDPGLAEETQYF
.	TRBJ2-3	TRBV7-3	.	TGTGCCAGCAGCTCAACAAACTCCGGGGATACGCAGTATTTT	CASSSTNSGDTQYF
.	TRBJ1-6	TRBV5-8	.	TGTGCCAGCAGCCGAGGGCAGTTTAATTCACCCCTCCACTTT	CASSRGQFNSPLHF
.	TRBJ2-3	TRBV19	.	TGTGCCAGTAGTGAAACAGGCGAGGGGGTCACAGATACGCAGTATTTT	CASSETGEGVTDTQYF
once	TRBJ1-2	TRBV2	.	TGTGCCAGCAGTGCAGGAGGGGGCTATGGCTACACCTTC	CASSAGGGYGYTF
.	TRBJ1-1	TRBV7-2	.	TGTGCCAGCAAAACACCCGGGAGCACTGAAGCTTTCTTT	CASKTPGSTEAFF
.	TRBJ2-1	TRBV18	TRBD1	TGTGCCAGCTCACTGACAGGGGTCCAAAACAATGAGCAGTTCTTC	CASSLTGVQNNEQFF
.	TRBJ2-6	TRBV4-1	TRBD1	TGCGCCAGCAGCCCAAGACAGGGGGCCGGCTCTGGGGCCAACGTCCTGACTTTC	CASSPRQGAGSGANVLTF
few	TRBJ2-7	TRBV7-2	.	TGTGCCAGCAGCTTAGTCGATCCTTCGGGGCAGTACTTC	CASSLVDPSGQYF